The 25 T cell receptor beta chains below were found in one sample sequenced in a study of technical replicates of blood from a few donors. Assay: immunoSEQ multiplex PCR; the TCRdb copy retains only in-frame clones and omits some. The sample carries tens of thousands of clones, approximately 92% recorded once. The sequencing sample was made of T cells isolated from PBMCs. These receptors all stem from a human donor in good health.

The chain has TRBV7-2 and TRBJ2-7, with 7 bases lining up with TRBD1. Germline CDR1 and CDR2: SGHTA and FQGNSA. The CDR3 sequence is 14 residues long. With 4 bases clipped from V and 2 bases from J, the junction kept 5 bases outside the gene matches. The CDR3 DNA sequence: TGTGCCAGCAGCTCAAACAGGGGCCCCTACGAGCAGTACTTC. Translating it yields CASSSNRGPYEQYF.

This clone was observed a handful of times. The CDR3: CASSSRPEAFF. Written as DNA, the CDR3 is TGTGCCAGCAGCTCCCGTCCTGAAGCTTTCTTT. This chain joins TRBV7-9 and TRBJ1-1; no clear D gene. Germline-derived CDR1 and CDR2 are SEHNR and FQNEAQ (reference sequence). V lost 4 bases and J lost 6, with 6 bases in between. The CDR3 consists of 11 residues.

The chain uses TRBV19 and TRBJ1-5; 10 nucleotides match TRBD1. The CDR3 contains 15 residues. CDR1 and CDR2 (germline): LNHDA, SQIVND (reference sequence). Losses at the gene ends were 7 bases for V and 6 bases for J; bases not matched to a gene: 9. The CDR3 loop reads CASNRETGGGQPQHF. The CDR3 DNA reads as TGTGCCAGTAACCGGGAGACAGGGGGCGGTCAGCCCCAGCATTTT.

This chain connects TRBV29-1 to TRBJ2-7; maybe TRBD1 (7 bases). This CDR3 region has 15 residues. Germline CDR1 and CDR2: SQVTM and ANQGSEA. Trimming removed 6 bases at V and 2 bases at J, with 20 bases between. The CDR3 coding sequence is TGCAGCGTCCTGGCCAGGGGGGAAAGAACCTACGAGCAGTACTTC. Amino acid sequence: CSVLARGERTYEQYF.

The chain is built from TRBV5-1 and TRBJ1-1; the D is unclear. The germline V gene has CDR1 SGHRS and CDR2 YFSETQ. This CDR3 is built from 12 residues. V was clipped by 1 base and J by 6 bases, with 7 bases between them. The CDR3 is CASSLSGPEAFF. The CDR3 DNA reads as TGCGCCAGCAGCTTGAGTGGGCCTGAAGCTTTCTTT.

V gene TRBV28 combines with J gene TRBJ2-3; the match to TRBD1 covers 9 bases. V lost 3 bases and J lost 3; bases outside the gene matches: 1. CDR3 size: 14 residues. The germline gives CDR1 MDHEN, CDR2 SYDVKM. The CDR3 nucleotides are TGTGCCAGCAGTTTCGACAGGGGGACAGATACGCAGTATTTT. Amino acids: CASSFDRGTDTQYF.

This sequence joins TRBV28 and TRBJ2-5, with a tentative D call TRBD2 (6 bases). V was cut by 3 bases and J by 7 bases, with 6 bases left in between. This CDR3 comprises 11 residues. CDR1 is MDHEN and CDR2 is SYDVKM in the germline V gene. The CDR3: CASSLEGTQYF. DNA of the CDR3: TGTGCCAGCAGTTTGGAGGGGACCCAGTACTTC.

The chain couples TRBV6-6 to TRBJ1-5, with 7 bases lining up with TRBD1. This CDR3 is built from 13 residues. J gave up 2 bases and V 10 bases, and 5 bases lay outside the gene matches. CDR1 and CDR2 from the germline V gene are MNHNY and SVGAGI (reference sequence). In DNA form, the CDR3 reads TGTGCCACCGCCCAGGGGGGCAATCAGCCCCAGCATTTT. Its protein product is CATAQGGNQPQHF.

The V and J genes are TRBV7-8 and TRBJ2-1, with 8 nucleotides matching TRBD2. The CDR3 is made up of 16 amino acids. Germline V gene sequence: CDR1 SGHVS, CDR2 FQNEAQ. V lost 5 bases and J lost 3; bases outside the gene matches: 9. The CDR3 DNA reads TGTGCCAGCAGCACGGGGGGCACTAGCGGCTACAATGAGCAGTTCTTC. Protein: CASSTGGTSGYNEQFF.

The chain links TRBV2 to TRBJ1-2; 8 nucleotides align to TRBD1. V lost 1 base to trimming and J lost 6 bases; unmatched junction nucleotides: 7. Germline CDR1 and CDR2: SNHLY and FYNNEI. The CDR3 runs to 15 residues. CDR3 sequence (DNA): TGTGCCAGCAGTGAAGGGTGGACAGGGAGGGATGGCTACACCTTC. Translated: CASSEGWTGRDGYTF.

The chain employs TRBV2 and TRBJ2-2; a possible D gene is TRBD1 (6 bases). Germline V gene lookup returns CDR1 SNHLY and CDR2 FYNNEI. This CDR3 has 16 amino acids. The germline V and J ends were trimmed by 4 bases and 3 bases, with 15 bases remaining between them. The CDR3 DNA follows: TGTGCCAGCAGTGTTGTGGGGGCGCGGGACACCGGGGAGCTGTTTTTT. It is translated as CASSVVGARDTGELFF.

The J gene is TRBJ2-1, the V gene TRBV18, with a weak D call TRBD1 (5 bases). The V end lost 0 bases, the J end lost 10 bases, and 10 bases lay between the germline ends. Germline V gene data show CDR1 as KGHSH and CDR2 as LQKENI. The CDR3 runs 13 residues. The DNA of the CDR3 is TGTGCCAGCTCACCACCGATAGGGGTCGAGCAGTTCTTC. Its translation: CASSPPIGVEQFF.

The chain is built from TRBV15 and TRBJ1-4; D might be TRBD1 (6 bases). Trimming took off 0 bases at V and 4 bases at J, with 18 bases between the two ends. This CDR3 comprises 18 residues. Germline V gene sequence: CDR1 LNHNV, CDR2 YYDKDF (reference sequence). As DNA, the CDR3 is TGTGCCACCAGCAGAGATTTTGGGGAGACAGGACTTAATGAAAAACTGTTTTTT. Translated, it gives CATSRDFGETGLNEKLFF.

The chain couples TRBV5-8 to TRBJ2-7; maybe TRBD1 (6 bases). Trimming cost V 2 bases and J 4 bases, with 10 bases left between them. From germline, CDR1 is SGHTS and CDR2 YDEGEE. The CDR3 consists of 13 residues. The CDR3 DNA reads TGTGCCAGCAGCTTTGACAGGCAATACGAGCAGTACTTC. This translates into CASSFDRQYEQYF.

About this clone itself: Other DNA variants within this sample encode the same CDR3. The V and J genes are TRBV6-5 and TRBJ1-1, with D possibly TRBD1 on 6 matching bases. The V end lost 3 bases, the J end lost 5 bases, and 10 bases lay between the germline ends. The CDR3 extends over 13 amino acids. Looked up from germline, CDR1 is MNHEY and CDR2 is SVGAGI. CDR3 region: CASSYGGGTEAFF. CDR3 in DNA: TGTGCCAGCAGTTATGGGGGCGGGACTGAAGCTTTCTTT.

The chain joins TRBV7-8 to TRBJ2-5, with TRBD2 as a possible D gene (6 bases). V lost 0 bases and J 5 bases, leaving 10 bases between the germline ends. This CDR3 comprises 14 residues. Germline CDR1 SGHVS, CDR2 FQNEAQ. The CDR3, as DNA: TGTGCCAGCAGCTTAGCGGAGGGGAGGGAGACCCAGTACTTC. Amino acids: CASSLAEGRETQYF.

The gene calls are TRBV5-1 and TRBJ2-2, with 9 nucleotides matching TRBD1. Germline values: CDR1 SGHRS, CDR2 YFSETQ. This CDR3 contains 18 residues. The ends lost 3 bases at V and 0 bases at J; junction bases unmatched: 9. The CDR3 region is CASSWDRVSGANTGELFF. CDR3 in DNA: TGCGCCAGCAGCTGGGACAGGGTTTCGGGCGCGAACACCGGGGAGCTGTTTTTT.

The chain links TRBV19 to TRBJ1-5; 8 bases agree with TRBD1. CDR3 length: 14 residues. Germline V gives CDR1 LNHDA, CDR2 SQIVND (reference sequence). The junction had 2 bases not matched to a gene; V was cut back by 6 bases and J by 1 base. Here the CDR3 reads CASRRTGSNQPQHF. Written as DNA, the CDR3 is TGTGCCAGTAGACGGACAGGGAGCAATCAGCCCCAGCATTTT.

The genes are TRBV10-2 and TRBJ2-3; D is uncertain. Germline-derived CDR1 and CDR2 are WSHSY and SAAADI. Between the trimmed V and J ends, which lost 7 bases and 2 bases, there was a span of 7 bases. The CDR3 extends over 12 amino acids. As DNA, the CDR3 is TGCGCCAGCACCCTTTCCACAGATACGCAGTATTTT. As protein: CASTLSTDTQYF.

This chain joins TRBV5-6 and TRBJ1-2; 9 bases map to TRBD1. Per germline, CDR1 SGHDT and CDR2 YYEEEE. J lost 4 bases, V lost 3 bases, and 1 base had no gene match. CDR3 size: 13 residues. The CDR3, as DNA: TGTGCCAGCAGCTCGACAGGGGGCTATGGCTACACCTTC. It encodes CASSSTGGYGYTF.

The rearrangement joins TRBV5-1 to TRBJ2-7; a possible D gene is TRBD2 (5 bases). Between the trimmed V and J ends, which lost 0 bases and 3 bases, there was a span of 10 bases. The CDR3 extends over 14 amino acids. Germline V gene lookup returns CDR1 SGHRS and CDR2 YFSETQ. CDR3 region: CASSLAGEGYEQYF. CDR3 DNA: TGCGCCAGCAGCTTGGCCGGGGAAGGCTACGAGCAGTACTTC.

The chain links TRBV29-1 to TRBJ2-3; 11 nucleotides match TRBD1. CDR3 size: 16 residues. V lost 3 bases to trimming and J lost 3 bases; unmatched junction nucleotides: 8. Per the germline V gene, CDR1 is SQVTM and CDR2 is ANQGSEA. The CDR3 loop reads CSVDRGTGGRTDTQYF. In DNA form, the CDR3 reads TGCAGCGTTGACCGGGGGACAGGGGGAAGGACAGATACGCAGTATTTT.

V is TRBV6-6 and J is TRBJ1-4; D uncertain. CDR3 size: 12 residues. The germline CDR1 and CDR2 sequences are MNHNY and SVGAGI (reference sequence). V lost 4 bases to trimming and J lost 4 bases, with 4 bases between them. The CDR3 coding sequence is TGTGCCAGCAGTTCCCTTAATGAAAAACTGTTTTTT. Residues: CASSSLNEKLFF.

This chain joins TRBV30 and TRBJ2-3; no reliable D call. The CDR3 is 16 residues long. Between the trimmed V and J ends, which lost 2 bases and 0 bases, there was a span of 15 bases. Germline V gene sequence: CDR1 GTSNPN, CDR2 SVGIG (reference sequence). The DNA for the CDR3 is TGTGCCTGGAGTTTACTTCGAGGTATTAGCACAGATACGCAGTATTTT. Translating gives CAWSLLRGISTDTQYF. Looking up the rest from reference TRBV30 and TRBJ2-3 gives the full variable domain: SQTIHQWPATLVQPVGSPLSLECTVEGTSNPNLYWYRQAAGRGLQLLFYSVGIGQISSEVPQNLSASRPQDRQFILSSKKLLLSDSGFYLCAWSLLRGISTDTQYFGPGTRLTVL.

The chain joins TRBV19 to TRBJ1-6, with 7 bases lining up with TRBD1. The V gene's germline CDR1 is LNHDA and CDR2 SQIVND (reference sequence). The CDR3 runs 15 residues. With 9 bases clipped from V and 7 bases from J, the junction kept 12 bases outside the gene matches. This CDR3 is CASLSSGTANSPLHF. The CDR3 DNA sequence: TGTGCCAGCCTATCATCGGGGACAGCAAATTCACCCCTCCACTTT.